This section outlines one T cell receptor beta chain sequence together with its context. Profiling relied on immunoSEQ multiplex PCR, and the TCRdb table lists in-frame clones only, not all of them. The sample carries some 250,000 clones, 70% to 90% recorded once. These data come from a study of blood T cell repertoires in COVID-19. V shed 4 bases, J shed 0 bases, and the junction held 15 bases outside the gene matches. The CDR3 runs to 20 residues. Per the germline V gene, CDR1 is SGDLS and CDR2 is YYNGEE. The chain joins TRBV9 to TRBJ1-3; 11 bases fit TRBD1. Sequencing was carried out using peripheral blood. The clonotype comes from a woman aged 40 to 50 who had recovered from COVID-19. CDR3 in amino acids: CASSLLPSPGQGGSGNTIYF. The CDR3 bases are TGTGCCAGCAGCCTCCTTCCCTCGCCGGGACAGGGGGGCTCTGGAAACACCATATATTTT.